What follows describes a single T cell receptor beta chain. Its matching antigen is unknown. Investigators isolated RNA and reverse transcribed it into cDNA to act as the sequencing template. Libraries were prepared by immunoSEQ multiplex PCR; TCRdb keeps only in-frame clonotypes and omits some of them. The profile shows 130,000 to 150,000 clones, 80% to 90% of them singletons. Germline V lookup: CDR1 SQVTM, CDR2 ANQGSEA. Trimming removed 6 bases at V and 1 base at J, with 12 bases between. This CDR3 has 13 residues. This entry belongs to a study of CD8+ T cells in alopecia areata. Study-level findings and limits: Patients shared TCRs less clearly than mice did, possibly for HLA-related reasons.

The rearrangement uses TRBV29-1 and TRBJ2-5; D gene uncertain. The sample consisted of CD8+ T cells sorted from blood, taken at week 0. The sequence derives from a human donor with alopecia areata. DNA for the CDR3: TGCAGCGTAGCTGGACCAAGCCAAGAGACCCAGTACTTC. It yields the protein CSVAGPSQETQYF.